These 4 T cell receptor beta chains were sequenced from one sample in a study of T cell responses to AZD1222 COVID-19 vaccine. Sequencing was performed with immunoSEQ multiplex PCR; in TCRdb, only in-frame clones are kept and a portion is missing. Of roughly 150,000 clones in the sample, 80% to 95% were seen once. This specimen was peripheral blood, taken on day 0 of AZD1222 vaccination. The receptors here all came from an adult in good health.

The chain joins TRBV9 to TRBJ1-1; no definite D call. Between the trimmed V and J ends, which lost 3 bases and 14 bases, there was a span of 20 bases. Per germline, CDR1 SGDLS and CDR2 YYNGEE. There are 13 residues in the CDR3. Here the CDR3 DNA reads TGTGCCAGCAGCGCTCCCCTCGCACCCGCACTATTCTTT. Translation gives CASSAPLAPALFF. The entire variable domain, with the rest obtained from reference TRBV9 and TRBJ1-1, is as follows: DSGVTQTPKHLITATGQRVTLRCSPRSGDLSVYWYQQSLDQGLQFLIQYYNGEERAKGNILERFSAQQFPDLHSELNLSSLELGDSALYFCASSAPLAPALFFGQGTRLTVV.

This chain joins TRBV19 and TRBJ1-3; D uncertain. The CDR3 has 14 residues. The germline V and J ends were trimmed by 7 bases and 0 bases, with 10 bases remaining between them. Germline CDR1 LNHDA, CDR2 SQIVND (reference sequence). CDR3 in DNA: TGTGCCAGTAAAGCCGCGGGCTCTGGAAACACCATATATTTT. Its protein product is CASKAAGSGNTIYF.

The count of this clone is one. The chain recombines TRBV27 with TRBJ1-6; D uncertain. The CDR3 is 13 residues long. The V and J ends lost 8 bases and 8 bases respectively, with 13 bases between them. Looked up from germline, CDR1 is MNHEY and CDR2 is SMNVEV (reference sequence). CDR3 DNA sequence: TGTGCCAGCGGCGAGAGGACCTATTCACCCCTCCACTTT. Its protein product is CASGERTYSPLHF.

This clone has more than one count but fewer than ten. The rearrangement links TRBV27 to TRBJ2-4; a weak D match, TRBD1 (7 bases). CDR3 length: 20 residues. The germline CDR1 and CDR2 sequences are MNHEY and SMNVEV (reference sequence). The ends were cut back, 6 bases at V and 0 bases at J, with 27 bases in the middle. In DNA, the CDR3 is TGTGCCAGCAGCGAACAGGGGCTGGGTCGGGGGCCTCTAGCCAAAAACATTCAGTACTTC. Amino acids: CASSEQGLGRGPLAKNIQYF.